Below, 13 T cell receptor beta chains from the same sample are listed, as sequenced in a study of blood T cell repertoires in COVID-19. The table came from immunoSEQ multiplex PCR; TCRdb's copy has only in-frame clones and leaves some out. Of about 360,000 clones in the sample, roughly 80% were seen once. The specimen sequenced was peripheral blood. These receptor sequences come from a human donor with acute or convalescent COVID-19. The donor label of this sample is uncertain.

V and J are TRBV12-3 or TRBV12-4 and TRBJ1-2; TRBD1 is a possible D gene (5 bases). This CDR3 is 13 amino acids long. V was pared by 5 bases and J by 8 bases, with 15 bases between. CDR3 residues: CASSVRDLGGYTF. CDR3 nucleotides: TGTGCCAGCAGTGTCAGGGATTTAGGAGGCTACACCTTC.

The chain combines TRBV6-4 with TRBJ1-2; 7 bases map to TRBD1. Per germline, CDR1 MRHNA and CDR2 SNTAGT. V dropped 6 bases and J dropped 0; count of bases not matched to a gene: 13. The CDR3 length is 17 residues. Here the CDR3 DNA reads TGTGCCAGCAGCCATATCGAGGACAGGCTAGCTAACTATGGCTACACCTTC. Protein sequence: CASSHIEDRLANYGYTF.

This chain joins TRBV5-1 and TRBJ1-2; maybe TRBD1 (6 bases). Germline-derived CDR1 and CDR2 are SGHRS and YFSETQ. V lost 4 bases, J lost 4 bases, and 14 bases lay in between. This CDR3 spans 14 amino acids. CDR3: CASSKPGAPYGYTF. The CDR3 region has the DNA TGCGCCAGCAGCAAGCCAGGGGCCCCCTATGGCTACACCTTC.

The chain has TRBV6-5 and TRBJ1-1; maybe TRBD1 (6 bases). Trimming removed 0 bases from V and 4 bases from J, with 15 bases in between. The CDR3 totals 16 residues. CDR1 and CDR2 (germline): MNHEY, SVGAGI. CDR3 nucleotides: TGTGCCAGCAGTTACTCACGTCGAGGGGGAACCACTGAAGCTTTCTTT. This encodes CASSYSRRGGTTEAFF.

V usage is TRBV18 and J usage is TRBJ1-5; 11 bases are shared with TRBD1. CDR3 length equals 15 residues. Germline trimming cut 5 bases from V and 5 bases from J; bases unmatched to any gene: 5. Per germline, CDR1 KGHSH and CDR2 LQKENI. The CDR3 loop reads CASSRRTGGDQPQHF. In DNA form, the CDR3 reads TGTGCCAGCTCAAGACGGACAGGGGGCGATCAGCCCCAGCATTTT.

The chain carries TRBV16 and TRBJ1-1, with D unresolved. This CDR3 region has 14 residues. Per the germline V gene, CDR1 is KGHSY and CDR2 is FQNENV. Deletions cut 2 bases from V and 4 bases from J, with 11 bases between. The CDR3 spells CASSQVPPGTEAFF. CDR3 sequence (DNA): TGTGCCAGCAGCCAAGTCCCCCCAGGCACTGAAGCTTTCTTT.

In nucleotides, the CDR3 is TGTGCCAGCAGTTTGTGGGGAGGGGTGAACGAGCAGTACTTC. It codes for CASSLWGGVNEQYF. The V and J genes are TRBV27 and TRBJ2-7, with 7 bases identical to TRBD2. The CDR3 has 14 residues. J was trimmed by 5 bases and V by 3 bases; bases with no gene match: 7. The V gene's germline CDR1 is MNHEY and CDR2 SMNVEV (reference sequence).

V usage is TRBV27 and J usage is TRBJ1-2, with TRBD1 identical over 10 bases. CDR1 is MNHEY, CDR2 SMNVEV, per germline (reference sequence). CDR3 length: 15 amino acids. V lost 2 bases to trimming and J lost 6 bases; unmatched junction nucleotides: 6. The CDR3 DNA follows: TGTGCCAGCAGTTTAGGGGGACAGGGGTACAATGGCTACACCTTC. This translates into CASSLGGQGYNGYTF.

J is TRBJ2-5 and V is TRBV4-1; 10 nucleotides agree with TRBD2. Germline loops: CDR1 MGHRA, CDR2 YSYEKL. The CDR3 runs to 15 residues. V was pared by 0 bases and J by 5 bases, with 3 bases of the junction left unmatched. The CDR3, as DNA: TGCGCCAGCAGCCAAGATCCGGGACTAGCGGAGACCCAGTACTTC. Encoded protein: CASSQDPGLAETQYF.

With respect to this clone: Other nucleotide sequences from this sample produce the same CDR3. The chain combines TRBV5-1 with TRBJ2-1, with 11 bases that match TRBD2. This CDR3 region has 15 residues. V lost 1 base to trimming and J lost 4 bases; unmatched junction nucleotides: 1. Germline CDR1 and CDR2: SGHRS and YFSETQ. CDR3 region: CASSLTSGGYNEQFF. The CDR3 DNA follows: TGCGCCAGCAGCTTGACTAGCGGGGGATACAATGAGCAGTTCTTC.

The chain recombines TRBV14 with TRBJ2-5; TRBD1 aligns across 9 bases. CDR3 length: 14 amino acids. Germline lookup yields CDR1 SGHDN and CDR2 FVKESK. The V segment lost 4 bases and the J segment 7 bases; nucleotides outside the gene matches: 7. The CDR3 DNA sequence: TGTGCCAGCAGCCCTTGGACAGGGGACGGGACCCAGTACTTC. Its protein is CASSPWTGDGTQYF.

This chain connects TRBV19 to TRBJ1-1; D unclear. The CDR3 extends over 15 amino acids. The V end was cut by 5 bases, the J end by 3 bases, with 16 bases between. Germline V gene data show CDR1 as LNHDA and CDR2 as SQIVND (reference sequence). The CDR3, as DNA: TGTGCCAGTAGTCCACTGACACCCAGAGACACTGAAGCTTTCTTT. Protein sequence: CASSPLTPRDTEAFF.

The genes are TRBV2 and TRBJ2-1, with D possibly TRBD2 on 5 matching bases. V lost 6 bases, J lost 9 bases, and 15 bases lay in between. This CDR3 is 13 amino acids long. Germline-derived CDR1 and CDR2 are SNHLY and FYNNEI. For the CDR3, the DNA is TGTGCCAGCAGCGACTCTGCGACTATTGAGCAGTTCTTC. This encodes CASSDSATIEQFF.